This T cell receptor (beta chain) was sequenced during a study of blood T cells in healthy people across ages. For the second PCR, which ran for about 6 to 11 cycles, a sample-barcoded 5' primer and a J-beta primer mix were used. TCRdb processed the 5' RACE reads anew with MiXCR; each CDR3 protein has one entry. This table holds some 1.5 million distinct CDR3 sequences, approximately 39% found once. The sample was blood. The source of this sequence is a woman aged 18-29 years in good health.

The CDR3 bases are TGCTGTGTTCCTGACAGAACTGAAGCTTTCTTT. Protein: CCVPDRTEAFF. The V gene is TRBV20-1, the J gene TRBJ1-1, with TRBD1 as a possible D gene (5 bases). The CDR3 contains 11 residues. Germline CDR1 DFQATT, CDR2 SNEGSKA (reference sequence).